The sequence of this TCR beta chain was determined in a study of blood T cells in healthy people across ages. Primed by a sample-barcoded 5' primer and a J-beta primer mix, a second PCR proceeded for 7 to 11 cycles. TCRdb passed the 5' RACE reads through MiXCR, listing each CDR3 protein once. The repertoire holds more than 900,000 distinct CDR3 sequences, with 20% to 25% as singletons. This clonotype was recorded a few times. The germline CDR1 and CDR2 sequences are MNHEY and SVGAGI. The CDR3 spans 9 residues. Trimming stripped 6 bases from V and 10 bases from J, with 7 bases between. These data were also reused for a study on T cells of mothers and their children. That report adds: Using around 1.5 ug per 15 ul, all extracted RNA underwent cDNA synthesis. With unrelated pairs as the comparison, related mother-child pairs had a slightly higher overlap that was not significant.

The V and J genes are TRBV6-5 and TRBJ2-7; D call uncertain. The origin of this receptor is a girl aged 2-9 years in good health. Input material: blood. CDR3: CASSRTQYF. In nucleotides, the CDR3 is TGTGCCAGCAGCCGAACTCAGTACTTC.